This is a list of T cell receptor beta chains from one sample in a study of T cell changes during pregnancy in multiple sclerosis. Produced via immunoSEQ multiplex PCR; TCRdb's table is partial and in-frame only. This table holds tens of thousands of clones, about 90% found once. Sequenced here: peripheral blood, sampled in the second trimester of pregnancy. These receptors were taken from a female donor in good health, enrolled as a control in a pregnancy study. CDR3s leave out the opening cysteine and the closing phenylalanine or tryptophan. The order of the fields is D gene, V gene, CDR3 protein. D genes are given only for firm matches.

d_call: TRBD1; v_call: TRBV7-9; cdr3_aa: ASSSRGQGSYEQY
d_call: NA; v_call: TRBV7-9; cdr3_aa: ASSPMEGQSQETQY
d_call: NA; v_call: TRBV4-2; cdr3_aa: ASSQDRGAEDTQY
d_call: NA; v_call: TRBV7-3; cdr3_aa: ASSLRSYNEQF
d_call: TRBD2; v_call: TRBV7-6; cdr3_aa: ASSFRAGGPVDSQF
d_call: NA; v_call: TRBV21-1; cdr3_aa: ASISAGSRNATNEKLF
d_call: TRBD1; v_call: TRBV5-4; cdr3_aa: ASSAGTGGQETQY
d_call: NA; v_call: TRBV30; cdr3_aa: AWSGQYQETQY
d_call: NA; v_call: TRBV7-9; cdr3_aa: ASSLRDYEQY
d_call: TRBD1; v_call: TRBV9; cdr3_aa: ASSVAGARDRGTGELF
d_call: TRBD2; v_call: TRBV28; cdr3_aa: ASSLNLAGAVHYEQY
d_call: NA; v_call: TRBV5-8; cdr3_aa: ASRDGRDTQY
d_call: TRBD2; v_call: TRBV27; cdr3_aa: ASSFRLVGLAGTHEQY